These 15 T cell receptor beta chains originate from one sample sequenced in a study of tumor and adjacent non-tumor tissue in lung cancer. This sample's RNA came from whole unsorted tissue. More than 3 cm separated this lung sample from the edge of the tumor. TCRbeta libraries were built with three rounds of nested PCR, modified from ARM-PCR. TCRdb called the multiplex PCR reads again in MiXCR, with one record for every CDR3 protein. This table has approximately 110,000 distinct CDR3 sequences, roughly two thirds appearing once. The source material was distant non-tumor lung tissue. The source of these receptors is a man aged 55 to 70 with non-small cell lung cancer.

This clonotype was detected a few times. This clone may be a read error of a much larger clone one base away. This chain uses TRBV12-3 or TRBV12-4 with TRBJ2-5, with D possibly being TRBD2 (5 bases). V was pared by 9 bases and J by 9 bases, with 14 bases between. This CDR3 region has 11 residues. For the CDR3, the DNA is TGTGCCAGAGGAGGCGTTCTAGCCCAGTACTTC. Protein: CARGGVLAQYF.

The sample holds one count of this clonotype. The junction shows a germline mismatch at one end, possibly a read error. This chain uses TRBV12-3 or TRBV12-4 with TRBJ1-1, with 9 bases aligning to TRBD1. The CDR3 covers 17 residues. The CDR3 reads CTNTRTTGTGPNAEAFF. CDR3 coding DNA: TGTACCAATACCCGCACCACAGGGACAGGGCCGAACGCTGAAGCTTTCTTT.

There are a few counts of this clonotype. A much larger clone lies a single base off, so this may be a read error. The chain uses TRBV6-5 and TRBJ2-2; 8 bases fit TRBD1. This CDR3 contains 15 residues. Germline loops: CDR1 MNHEY, CDR2 SVGAGI. This CDR3 reads CASSPDRGSGGELLF. CDR3 sequence (DNA): TGTGCCAGCAGTCCCGACAGGGGAAGCGGCGGGGAGCTGTTATTT.

About this clonotype: A much larger clone differs from this one at a single base, so this may be a read error. The V call is TRBV20-1, the J call TRBJ2-5; 9 nucleotides match TRBD1. CDR1 and CDR2 from the germline V gene are DFQATT and SNEGSKA (reference sequence). This CDR3 contains 13 residues. As DNA, the CDR3 is TGCACTGCCATACAGGGGGCGAGCGAGACCCAGTACTTC. Translation: CTAIQGASETQYF.

This clonotype was seen more than once but under ten times. The chain combines TRBV10-3 with TRBJ2-1, with 11 bases identical to TRBD1. The CDR3 extends over 14 amino acids. The germline V gene encodes CDR1 ENHRY and CDR2 SYGVKD. The trim removed 11 bases at V and 5 bases at J, leaving 8 bases unmatched. CDR3 sequence reads: CAARGTGGNNEQFF. CDR3 in DNA: TGTGCCGCACGTGGGACAGGGGGGAACAATGAGCAGTTCTTC.

This clonotype came up many times. V and J are TRBV2 and TRBJ1-4; TRBD1 aligns across 11 bases. The CDR3 consists of 16 residues. Trimming at V came to 7 bases and at J to 7 bases, leaving 11 bases not matched to a gene. Germline assignment: CDR1 SNHLY and CDR2 FYNNEI. CDR3 nucleotide sequence: TGTGCCAGCACCAGAAAGCTCGGGACAGGGGGTGAAAAACTGTTTTTT. It specifies CASTRKLGTGGEKLFF.

Many counts were recorded for this clonotype. In DNA form, the CDR3 reads TGTGCCAGCAGCTTCGACAGGGGGGGCGGTGAGCAGTTCTTC. Translation: CASSFDRGGGEQFF. The rearrangement joins TRBV7-9 to TRBJ2-1; 9 bases are a match to TRBD1. Unmatched junction bases numbered 6, after V lost 3 bases and J lost 9 bases. Germline V gene data show CDR1 as SEHNR and CDR2 as FQNEAQ (reference sequence). The CDR3 runs to 14 residues. Looking up the rest from reference TRBV7-9 and TRBJ2-1 gives the full variable domain: DTGVSQNPRHKITKRGQNVTFRCDPISEHNRLYWYRQTLGQGPEFLTYFQNEAQLEKSRLLSDRFSAERPKGSFSTLEIQRTEQGDSAMYLCASSFDRGGGEQFFGPGTRLTVL.

On this clonotype itself: This sequence may be a read error, since a much larger clone differs from it by one base. The rearrangement joins TRBV7-9 to TRBJ1-5; D is ambiguous. V was trimmed by 1 base and J by 4 bases, leaving 8 bases between them. This CDR3 has 14 residues. Germline CDR1 and CDR2: SEHNR and FQNEAQ (reference sequence). CDR3: CASSLGQMNQPQHF. The CDR3 DNA reads as TGTGCCAGCAGCTTAGGTCAGATGAATCAGCCCCAGCATTTT.

This clonotype was found a few times. Just one base apart from a much larger clone, this may be a read error. The J gene is TRBJ1-1, the V gene TRBV12-3 or TRBV12-4; perhaps TRBD1 as D (5 bases). Trimming took 5 bases from V and 9 from J, leaving 10 bases between them. The CDR3 runs to 11 residues. DNA of the CDR3: TGTGCCAGCAGTCCATGGGGGAAAGCTTTCTTT. Translated: CASSPWGKAFF.

This clonotype counts as large. J is TRBJ2-1 and V is TRBV4-2; 9 bases agree with TRBD2. Germline CDR1 and CDR2: LGHNA and YNFKEQ. The length of the CDR3 is 16 residues. Unmatched junction bases numbered 4, after V lost 0 bases and J lost 4 bases. CDR3 residues: CASSQDVAGGYNEQFF. DNA for the CDR3: TGTGCCAGCAGCCAAGATGTGGCGGGAGGGTACAATGAGCAGTTCTTC.

In regard to this clonotype: At one of its ends the junction is not consistent with the germline gene, which may arise from a read error. The chain carries TRBV29-1 and TRBJ1-2, with a possible D match to TRBD1 (5 bases). The CDR3 has 13 residues. Germline assignment: CDR1 SQVTM and CDR2 ANQGSEA. The chain's CDR3 is CSVSKGRLEGYSF. DNA for the CDR3: TGCAGCGTAAGTAAGGGGCGTCTGGAGGGCTACTCCTTC.

Points on this clonotype: A much larger clone differs from this one at a single base, so this may be a read error. The chain carries TRBV30 and TRBJ2-5; the D is unclear. This CDR3 is built from 10 residues. Per germline, CDR1 GTSNPN and CDR2 SVGIG (reference sequence). The CDR3 protein is CAWSQGTQYF. The CDR3 DNA follows: TGTGCCTGGAGTCAAGGGACCCAGTACTTC.

As to this clonotype: A much larger clone sits a single nucleotide away, making a read error possible. The V gene is TRBV12-3 or TRBV12-4, the J gene TRBJ2-2, with 9 bases lining up with TRBD2. CDR3 size: 16 residues. V dropped 6 bases and J dropped 3; count of bases not matched to a gene: 8. CDR3: CASRSPTSGDTGELFF. CDR3 bases: TGTGCCAGCAGATCCCCGACTAGCGGCGACACCGGGGAGCTGTTTTTT.

Turning to this clonotype: Sequence at one end of the junction differs from germline and may be a read error. The DNA of the CDR3 is TGTGCCAGCATAGTGACCCTCAACACCGGGGAGCTGTTCTTT. Its translation is CASIVTLNTGELFF. J is TRBJ2-2 and V is TRBV28, with D possibly being TRBD2 (5 bases). Germline CDR1 reads MDHEN; CDR2 reads SYDVKM. The CDR3 sequence is 14 residues long. The full variable domain, completed using reference TRBV28 and TRBJ2-2, is DVKVTQSSRYLVKRTGEKVFLECVQDMDHENMFWYRQDPGLGLRLIYFSYDVKMKEKGDIPEGYSVSREKKERFSLILESASTNQTSMYLCASIVTLNTGELFFGEGSRLTVL.

Comments on this clonotype: Germline is not matched at one junction end, which may reflect a read error. V gene TRBV6-5 combines with J gene TRBJ1-4, with D possibly being TRBD1 (6 bases). This CDR3 is built from 17 residues. Germline CDR1 and CDR2: MNHEY and SVGAGI. The CDR3 spells CAGSPGQTIAINEKLFF. CDR3 in DNA: TGTGCCGGCAGTCCAGGACAGACCATTGCAATTAATGAAAAACTGTTTTTT.